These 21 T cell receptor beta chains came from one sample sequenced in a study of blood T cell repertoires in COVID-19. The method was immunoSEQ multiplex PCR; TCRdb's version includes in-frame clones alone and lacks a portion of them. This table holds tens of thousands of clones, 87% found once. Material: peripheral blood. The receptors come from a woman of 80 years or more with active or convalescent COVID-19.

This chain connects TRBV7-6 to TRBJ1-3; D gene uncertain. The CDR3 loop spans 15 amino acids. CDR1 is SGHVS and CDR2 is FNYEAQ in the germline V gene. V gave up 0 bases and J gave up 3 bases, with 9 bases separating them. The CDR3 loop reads CASSLARANGNTIYF. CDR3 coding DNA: TGTGCCAGCAGCTTAGCGAGGGCTAATGGAAACACCATATATTTT.

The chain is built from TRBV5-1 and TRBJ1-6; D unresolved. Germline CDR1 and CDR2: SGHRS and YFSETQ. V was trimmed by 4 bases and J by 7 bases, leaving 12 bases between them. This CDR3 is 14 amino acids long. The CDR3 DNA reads TGCGCCAGCAGCCTCGACATGGCCAATTCACCCCTCCACTTT. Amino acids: CASSLDMANSPLHF.

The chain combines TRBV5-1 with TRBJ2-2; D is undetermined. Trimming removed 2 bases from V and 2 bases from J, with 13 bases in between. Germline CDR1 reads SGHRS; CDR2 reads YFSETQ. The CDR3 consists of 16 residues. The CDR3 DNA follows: TGCGCCAGCAGCTTTTCACAGACCCGCAACACCGGGGAGCTGTTTTTT. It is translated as CASSFSQTRNTGELFF.

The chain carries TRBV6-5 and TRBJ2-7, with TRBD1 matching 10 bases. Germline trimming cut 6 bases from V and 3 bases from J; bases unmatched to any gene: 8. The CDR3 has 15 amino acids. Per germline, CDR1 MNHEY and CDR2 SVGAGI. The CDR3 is CASRLPGQGIYEQYF. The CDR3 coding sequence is TGTGCCAGCAGGCTTCCGGGACAGGGGATCTACGAGCAGTACTTC.

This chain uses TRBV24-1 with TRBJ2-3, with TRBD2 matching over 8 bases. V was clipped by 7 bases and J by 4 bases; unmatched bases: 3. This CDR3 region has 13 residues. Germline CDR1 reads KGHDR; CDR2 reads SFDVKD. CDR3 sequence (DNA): TGTGCCACCAGCGACGGGGGGGCAGATACGCAGTATTTT. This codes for CATSDGGADTQYF.

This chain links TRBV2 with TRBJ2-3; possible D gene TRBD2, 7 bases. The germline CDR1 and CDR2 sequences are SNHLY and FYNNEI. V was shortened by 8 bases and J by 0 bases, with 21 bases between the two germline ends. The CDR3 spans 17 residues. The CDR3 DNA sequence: TGTGCCAGCCGCCCAGGGCGCGGGGGCCGTAGCACAGATACGCAGTATTTT. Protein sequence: CASRPGRGGRSTDTQYF. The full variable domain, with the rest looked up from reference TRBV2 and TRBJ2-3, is EPEVTQTPSHQVTQMGQEVILRCVPISNHLYFYWYRQILGQKVEFLVSFYNNEISEKSEIFDDQFSVERPDGSNFTLKIRSTKLEDSAMYFCASRPGRGGRSTDTQYFGPGTRLTVL.

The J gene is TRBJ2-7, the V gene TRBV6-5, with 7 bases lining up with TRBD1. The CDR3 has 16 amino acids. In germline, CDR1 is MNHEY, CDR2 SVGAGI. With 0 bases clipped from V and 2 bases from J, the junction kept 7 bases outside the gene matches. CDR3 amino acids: CASSYSFKGATYEQYF. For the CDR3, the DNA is TGTGCCAGCAGTTACTCGTTTAAGGGGGCAACCTACGAGCAGTACTTC.

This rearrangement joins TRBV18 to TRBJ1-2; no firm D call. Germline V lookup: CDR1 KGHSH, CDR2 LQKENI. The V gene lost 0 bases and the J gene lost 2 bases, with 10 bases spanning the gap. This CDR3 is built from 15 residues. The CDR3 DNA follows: TGTGCCAGCTCACCACCGGATGGGGAGAACTATGGCTACACCTTC. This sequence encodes CASSPPDGENYGYTF.

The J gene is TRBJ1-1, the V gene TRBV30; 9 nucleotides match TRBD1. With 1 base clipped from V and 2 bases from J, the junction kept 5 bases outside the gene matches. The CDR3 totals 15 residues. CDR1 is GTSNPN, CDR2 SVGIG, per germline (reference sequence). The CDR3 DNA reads TGTGCCTGGAGTGGAACGGGACAGGGTAACACTGAAGCTTTCTTT. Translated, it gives CAWSGTGQGNTEAFF.

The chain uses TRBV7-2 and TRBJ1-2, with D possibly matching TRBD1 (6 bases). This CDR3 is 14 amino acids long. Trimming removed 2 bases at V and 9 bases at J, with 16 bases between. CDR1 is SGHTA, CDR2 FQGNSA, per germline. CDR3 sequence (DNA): TGTGCCAGCAGCTTACTTTACGAGCAGGGGAGCTACACCTTC. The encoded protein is CASSLLYEQGSYTF.

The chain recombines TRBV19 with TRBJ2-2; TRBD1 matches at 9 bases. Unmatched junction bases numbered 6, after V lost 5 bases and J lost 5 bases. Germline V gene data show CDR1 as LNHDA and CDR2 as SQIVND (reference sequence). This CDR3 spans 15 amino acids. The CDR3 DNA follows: TGTGCCAGTAGTCCAGGACAGGGGATAACCGGGGAGCTGTTTTTT. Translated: CASSPGQGITGELFF.

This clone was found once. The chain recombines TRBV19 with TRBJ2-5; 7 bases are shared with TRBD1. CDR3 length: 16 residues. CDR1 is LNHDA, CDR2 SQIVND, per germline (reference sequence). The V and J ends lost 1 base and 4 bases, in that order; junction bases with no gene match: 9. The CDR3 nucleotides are TGTGCCAGTAGTATAGGAGTCAGGGCAGGGGGAGAGACCCAGTACTTC. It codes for CASSIGVRAGGETQYF. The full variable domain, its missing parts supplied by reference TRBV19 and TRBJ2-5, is DGGITQSPKYLFRKEGQNVTLSCEQNLNHDAMYWYRQDPGQGLRLIYYSQIVNDFQKGDIAEGYSVSREKKESFPLTVTSAQKNPTAFYLCASSIGVRAGGETQYFGPGTRLLVL.

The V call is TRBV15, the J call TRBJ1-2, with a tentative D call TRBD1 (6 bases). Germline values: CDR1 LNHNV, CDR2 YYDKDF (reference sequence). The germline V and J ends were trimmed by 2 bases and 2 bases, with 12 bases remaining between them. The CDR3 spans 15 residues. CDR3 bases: TGTGCCACCAGCAGATGGACAGAGATCAACTATGGCTACACCTTC. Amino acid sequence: CATSRWTEINYGYTF.

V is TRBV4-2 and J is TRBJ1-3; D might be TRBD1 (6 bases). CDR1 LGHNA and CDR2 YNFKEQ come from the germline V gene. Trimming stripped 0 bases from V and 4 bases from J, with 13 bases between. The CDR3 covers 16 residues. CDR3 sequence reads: CASSQDLGAHGNTIYF. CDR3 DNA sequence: TGTGCCAGCAGCCAAGATTTGGGGGCGCACGGAAACACCATATATTTT.

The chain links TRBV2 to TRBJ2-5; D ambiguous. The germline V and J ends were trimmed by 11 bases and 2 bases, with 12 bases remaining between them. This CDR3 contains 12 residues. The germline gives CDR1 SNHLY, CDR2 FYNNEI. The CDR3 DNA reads TGTGCCGGAATAGAGGAGCAAGAGACCCAGTACTTC. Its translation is CAGIEEQETQYF.

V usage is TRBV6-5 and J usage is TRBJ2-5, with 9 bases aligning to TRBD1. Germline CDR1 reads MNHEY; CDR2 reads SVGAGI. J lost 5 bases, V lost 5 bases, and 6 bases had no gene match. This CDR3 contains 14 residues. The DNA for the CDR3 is TGTGCCAGCAGTACAGACAGGGGGGGCGAGACCCAGTACTTC. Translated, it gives CASSTDRGGETQYF.

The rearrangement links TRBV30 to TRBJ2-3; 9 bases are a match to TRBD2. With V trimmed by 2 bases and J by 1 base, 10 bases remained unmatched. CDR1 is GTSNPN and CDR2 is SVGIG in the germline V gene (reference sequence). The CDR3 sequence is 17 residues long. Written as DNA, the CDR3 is TGTGCCTGGAGTAGGCTTACTAAGCGGGGGGGCACAGATACGCAGTATTTT. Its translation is CAWSRLTKRGGTDTQYF.

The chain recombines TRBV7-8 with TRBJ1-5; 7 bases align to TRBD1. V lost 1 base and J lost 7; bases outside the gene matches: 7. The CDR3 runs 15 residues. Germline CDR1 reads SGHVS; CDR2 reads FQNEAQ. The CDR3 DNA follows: TGTGCCAGCAGCTTAGATGAGGGGGCAAGACAGCCCCAGCATTTT. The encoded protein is CASSLDEGARQPQHF.

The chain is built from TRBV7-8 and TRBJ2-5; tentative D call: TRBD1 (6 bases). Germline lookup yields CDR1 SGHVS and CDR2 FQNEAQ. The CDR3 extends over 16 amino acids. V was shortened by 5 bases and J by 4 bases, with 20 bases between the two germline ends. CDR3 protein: CASSIGTSPTVETQYF. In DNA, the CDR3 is TGTGCCAGCAGCATAGGGACATCGCCCACGGTAGAGACCCAGTACTTC.

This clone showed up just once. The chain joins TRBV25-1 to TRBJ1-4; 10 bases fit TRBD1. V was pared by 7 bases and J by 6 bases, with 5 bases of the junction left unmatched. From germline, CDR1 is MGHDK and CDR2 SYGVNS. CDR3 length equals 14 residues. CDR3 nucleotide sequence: TGTGCCAGCACCTCCGGGACAGGGGATGAAAAACTGTTTTTT. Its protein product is CASTSGTGDEKLFF.

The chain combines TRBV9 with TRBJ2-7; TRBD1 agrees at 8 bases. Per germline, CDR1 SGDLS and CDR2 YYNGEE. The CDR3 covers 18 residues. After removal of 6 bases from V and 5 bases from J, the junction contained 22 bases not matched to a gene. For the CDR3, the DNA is TGTGCCAGCACCTCCATGGGTCCCCCCCCAGGGGGCCGGCACGAGCAGTACTTC. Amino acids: CASTSMGPPPGGRHEQYF.